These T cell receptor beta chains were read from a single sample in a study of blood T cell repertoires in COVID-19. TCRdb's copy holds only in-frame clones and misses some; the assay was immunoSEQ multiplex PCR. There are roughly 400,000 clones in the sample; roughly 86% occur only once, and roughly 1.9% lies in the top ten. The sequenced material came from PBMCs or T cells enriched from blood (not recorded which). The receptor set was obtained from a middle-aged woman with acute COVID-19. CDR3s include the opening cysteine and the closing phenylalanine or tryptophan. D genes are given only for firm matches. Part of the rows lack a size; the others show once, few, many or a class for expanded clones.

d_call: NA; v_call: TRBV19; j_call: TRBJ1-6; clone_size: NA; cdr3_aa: CASSIWGQPLHF; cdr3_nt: TGTGCCAGTAGTATTTGGGGGCAACCCCTCCACTTT
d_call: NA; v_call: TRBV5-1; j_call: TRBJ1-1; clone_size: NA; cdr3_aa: CASSLSGGTEAFF; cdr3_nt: TGCGCCAGCAGCTTGTCCGGAGGCACTGAAGCTTTCTTT
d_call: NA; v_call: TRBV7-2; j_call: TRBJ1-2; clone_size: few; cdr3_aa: CASSPWTPLGGYTF; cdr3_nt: TGTGCCAGCAGCCCGTGGACACCCCTGGGTGGCTACACCTTC
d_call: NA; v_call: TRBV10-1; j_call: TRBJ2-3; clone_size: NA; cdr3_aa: CASSDLGRGVSDTQYF; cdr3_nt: TGCGCCAGCAGTGATTTGGGCCGGGGAGTCTCAGATACGCAGTATTTT
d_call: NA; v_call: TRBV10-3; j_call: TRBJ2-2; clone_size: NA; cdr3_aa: CAISPVANTGELFF; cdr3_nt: TGTGCCATCAGTCCCGTGGCCAACACCGGGGAGCTGTTTTTT
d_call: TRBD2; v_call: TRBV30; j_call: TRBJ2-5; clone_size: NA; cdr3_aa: CAWSGGTSGETQYF; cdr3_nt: TGTGCCTGGAGTGGCGGGACTAGCGGGGAGACCCAGTACTTC
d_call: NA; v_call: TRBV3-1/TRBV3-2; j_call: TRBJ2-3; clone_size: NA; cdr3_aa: CASSGGGRTQYF; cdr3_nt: TGTGCCAGCAGCGGGGGGGGGCGTACGCAGTATTTT
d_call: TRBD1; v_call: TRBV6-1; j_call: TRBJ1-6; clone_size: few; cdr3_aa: CASSGTGPPSTNNSPLHF; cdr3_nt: TGTGCCAGCAGTGGGACAGGTCCCCCATCGACTAATAATTCACCCCTCCACTTT
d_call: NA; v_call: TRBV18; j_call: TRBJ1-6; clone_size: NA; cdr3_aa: CASSPGGDNSPLHF; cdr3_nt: TGTGCCAGCTCACCGGGAGGGGATAATTCACCCCTCCACTTT
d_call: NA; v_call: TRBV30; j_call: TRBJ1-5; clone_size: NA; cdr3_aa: CAWGEGLSNQPQHF; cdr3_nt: TGTGCCTGGGGGGAGGGGTTGAGCAATCAGCCCCAGCATTTT
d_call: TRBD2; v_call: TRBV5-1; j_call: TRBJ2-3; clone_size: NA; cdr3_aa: CASSFAAGGGFTDTQYF; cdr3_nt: TGCGCCAGCAGCTTTGCGGCGGGCGGGGGGTTCACAGATACGCAGTATTTT
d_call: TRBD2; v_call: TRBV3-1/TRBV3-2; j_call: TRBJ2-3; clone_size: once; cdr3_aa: CASSPRTSGDTQYF; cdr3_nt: TGTGCCAGCAGCCCGCGGACTAGCGGGGATACGCAGTATTTT
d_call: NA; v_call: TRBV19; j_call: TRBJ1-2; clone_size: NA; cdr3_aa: CASSIGRETDGYTF; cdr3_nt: TGTGCCAGTAGTATTGGTCGAGAGACAGATGGCTACACCTTC
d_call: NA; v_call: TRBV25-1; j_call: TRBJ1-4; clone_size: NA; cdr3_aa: CASSLAAGEGEKLFF; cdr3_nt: TGTGCCAGCAGTCTTGCGGCCGGTGAGGGTGAAAAACTGTTTTTT
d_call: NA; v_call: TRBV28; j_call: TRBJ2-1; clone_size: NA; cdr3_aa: CASSGGIEWSEQFF; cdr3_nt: TGTGCCAGCAGCGGCGGTATAGAGTGGAGTGAGCAGTTCTTC
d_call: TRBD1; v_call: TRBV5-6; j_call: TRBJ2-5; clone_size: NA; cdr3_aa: CASSLEPGTAETQYF; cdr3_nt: TGTGCCAGCAGCCTGGAACCCGGGACAGCCGAGACCCAGTACTTC
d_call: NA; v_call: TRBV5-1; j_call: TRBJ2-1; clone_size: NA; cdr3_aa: CASSLTTRGEQFF; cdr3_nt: TGCGCCAGCAGCTTGACCACTCGGGGAGAGCAGTTCTTC
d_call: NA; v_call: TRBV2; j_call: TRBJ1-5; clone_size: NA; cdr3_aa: CASRGAGNQPQHF; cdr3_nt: TGTGCCAGCAGGGGGGCAGGGAATCAGCCCCAGCATTTT
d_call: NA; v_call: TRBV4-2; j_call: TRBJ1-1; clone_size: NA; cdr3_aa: CASSQDPVPNTEAFF; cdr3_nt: TGTGCCAGCAGCCAAGATCCAGTACCAAACACTGAAGCTTTCTTT
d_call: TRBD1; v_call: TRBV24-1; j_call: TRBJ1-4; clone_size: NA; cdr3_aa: CATSDSRGSGEKLFF; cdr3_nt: TGTGCCACCAGTGACTCCAGGGGGTCCGGTGAAAAACTGTTTTTT
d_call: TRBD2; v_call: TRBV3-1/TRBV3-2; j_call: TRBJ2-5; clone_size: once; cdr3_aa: CASSQLGLAGGPQETQYF; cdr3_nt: TGTGCCAGCAGCCAATTGGGGTTAGCGGGGGGCCCACAAGAGACCCAGTACTTC
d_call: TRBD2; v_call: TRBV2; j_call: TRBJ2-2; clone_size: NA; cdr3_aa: CASSGLAARSSGELFF; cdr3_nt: TGTGCCAGCAGCGGGCTAGCGGCGCGCTCCAGCGGGGAGCTGTTTTTT
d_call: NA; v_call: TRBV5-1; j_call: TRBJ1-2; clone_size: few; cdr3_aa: CASSLSTTENGYTF; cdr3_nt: TGCGCCAGCAGCTTGTCAACGACAGAAAATGGCTACACCTTC
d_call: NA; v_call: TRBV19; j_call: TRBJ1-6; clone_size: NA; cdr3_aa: CASSIDQWGESNSPLHF; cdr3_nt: TGTGCCAGTAGTATAGATCAGTGGGGGGAAAGCAATTCACCCCTCCACTTT
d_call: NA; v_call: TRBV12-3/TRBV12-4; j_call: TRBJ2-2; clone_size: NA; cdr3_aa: CASSLVRRELFF; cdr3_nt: TGTGCCAGCAGTTTAGTCCGTAGGGAGCTGTTTTTT
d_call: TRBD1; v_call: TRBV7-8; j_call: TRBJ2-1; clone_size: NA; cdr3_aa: CASSLVARGPWNEQFF; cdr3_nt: TGTGCCAGCAGCTTAGTGGCCAGGGGGCCTTGGAATGAGCAGTTCTTC
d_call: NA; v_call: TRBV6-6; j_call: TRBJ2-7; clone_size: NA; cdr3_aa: CASSRLRGYEQYF; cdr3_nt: TGTGCCAGCAGCCGCCTCAGGGGCTACGAGCAGTACTTC
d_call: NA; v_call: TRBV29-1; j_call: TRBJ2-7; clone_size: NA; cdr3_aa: CSVVVLSSYEQYF; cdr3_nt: TGCAGCGTTGTCGTATTGAGCTCCTACGAGCAGTACTTC
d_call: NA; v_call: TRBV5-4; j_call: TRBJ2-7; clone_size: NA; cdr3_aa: CASSFSEGGEQYF; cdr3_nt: TGTGCCAGCAGCTTTTCGGAGGGCGGAGAGCAGTACTTC
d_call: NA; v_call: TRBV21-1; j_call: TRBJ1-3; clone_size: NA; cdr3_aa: CASSPRFTGAGNTIYF; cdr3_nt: TGTGCCAGCAGCCCCCGATTCACAGGGGCCGGAAACACCATATATTTT
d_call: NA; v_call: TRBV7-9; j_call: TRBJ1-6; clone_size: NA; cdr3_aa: CASSLAVSEQWTSGAPLHF; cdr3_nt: TGTGCCAGCAGCTTAGCAGTGTCCGAACAGTGGACGTCCGGGGCACCCCTCCACTTT
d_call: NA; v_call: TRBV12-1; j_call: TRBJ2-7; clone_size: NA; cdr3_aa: CASSSPPFPYEQYF; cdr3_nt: TGTGCCAGCAGCTCCCCTCCGTTCCCCTACGAGCAGTACTTC
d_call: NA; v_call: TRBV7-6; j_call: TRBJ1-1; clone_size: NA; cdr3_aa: CASSPGVCEGMNTEAFF; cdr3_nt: TGTGCCAGCAGCCCGGGGGTTTGTGAGGGGATGAACACTGAAGCTTTCTTT
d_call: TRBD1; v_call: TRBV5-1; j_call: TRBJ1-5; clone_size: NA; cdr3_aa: CASSPNAGQYNQPQHF; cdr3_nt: TGCGCCAGCAGCCCGAACGCGGGACAGTACAATCAGCCCCAGCATTTT
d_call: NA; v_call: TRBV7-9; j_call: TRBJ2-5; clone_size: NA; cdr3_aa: CASSSDQETQYF; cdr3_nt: TGTGCCAGCAGCTCCGACCAAGAGACCCAGTACTTC
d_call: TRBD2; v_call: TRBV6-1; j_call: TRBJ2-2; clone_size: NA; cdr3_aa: CASSELIAGGIGELFF; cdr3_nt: TGTGCCAGCAGTGAACTAATAGCGGGGGGGATCGGGGAGCTGTTTTTT
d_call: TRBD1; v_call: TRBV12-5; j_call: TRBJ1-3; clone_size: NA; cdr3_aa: CASGVDRGYGNTIYF; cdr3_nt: TGTGCTAGTGGCGTGGACAGGGGCTATGGAAACACCATATATTTT
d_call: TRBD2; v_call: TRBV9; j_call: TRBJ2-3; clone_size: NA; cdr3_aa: CASSGATSGGEEDTQYF; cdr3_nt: TGTGCCAGCAGCGGAGCGACTAGCGGGGGTGAGGAGGATACGCAGTATTTT
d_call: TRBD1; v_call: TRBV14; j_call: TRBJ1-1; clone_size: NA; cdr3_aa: CASSRTGVERSTEAFF; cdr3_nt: TGTGCCAGCAGCCGTACAGGGGTTGAGAGGAGCACTGAAGCTTTCTTT